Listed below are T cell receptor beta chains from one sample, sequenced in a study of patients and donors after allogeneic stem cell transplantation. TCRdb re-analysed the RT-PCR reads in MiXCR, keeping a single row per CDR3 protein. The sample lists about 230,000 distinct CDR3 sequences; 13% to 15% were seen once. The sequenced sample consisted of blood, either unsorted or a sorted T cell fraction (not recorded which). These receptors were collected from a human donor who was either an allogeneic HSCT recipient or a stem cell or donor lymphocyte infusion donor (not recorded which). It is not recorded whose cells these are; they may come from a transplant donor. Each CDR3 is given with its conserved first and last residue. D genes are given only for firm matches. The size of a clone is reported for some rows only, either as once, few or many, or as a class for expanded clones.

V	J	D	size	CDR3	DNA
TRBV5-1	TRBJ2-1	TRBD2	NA	CASSREGTSGKNEQFF	TGCGCCAGCAGCCGGGAAGGGACTAGCGGGAAGAATGAGCAGTTCTTC
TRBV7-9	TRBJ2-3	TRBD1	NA	CASSAPPGQGATDTQYF	TGTGCCAGCAGCGCGCCTCCGGGACAGGGGGCTACAGATACGCAGTATTTT
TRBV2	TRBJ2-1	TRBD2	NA	CASRGTSGGSLGNEQFF	TGTGCCAGCAGGGGAACTAGCGGGGGCTCTTTAGGGAATGAGCAGTTCTTC
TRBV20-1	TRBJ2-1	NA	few	CSAKLGGPSYNEQFF	TGCAGTGCCAAGCTGGGGGGCCCGTCCTACAATGAGCAGTTCTTC
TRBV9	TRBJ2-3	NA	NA	CASSFKDWADTQYF	TGTGCCAGCAGCTTCAAGGACTGGGCAGATACGCAGTATTTT
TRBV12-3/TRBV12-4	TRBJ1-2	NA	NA	CASTEIGTNYGYTF	TGTGCCAGCACCGAGATTGGGACAAACTATGGCTACACCTTC
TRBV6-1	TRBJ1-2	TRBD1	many	CASIDRGRGYTF	TGTGCCAGCATCGACAGGGGACGGGGCTACACCTTC
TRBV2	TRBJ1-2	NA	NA	CASSEGQFYGYTF	TGTGCCAGCAGTGAGGGCCAGTTCTATGGCTACACCTTC
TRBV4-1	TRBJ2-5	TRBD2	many	CASSQGNLGGRQETQYF	TGCGCCAGCAGCCAAGGCAATCTCGGGGGGAGGCAAGAGACCCAGTACTTC
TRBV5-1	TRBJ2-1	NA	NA	CASSLTGEQFF	TGCGCCAGCAGCTTAACGGGGGAGCAGTTCTTC
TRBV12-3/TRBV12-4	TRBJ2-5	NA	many	CASSFWGKETQYF	TGTGCCAGCAGTTTTTGGGGAAAAGAGACCCAGTACTTC
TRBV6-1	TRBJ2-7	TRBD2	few	CASSRTSGSIGGEQYF	TGTGCCAGCAGTCGGACTAGCGGGAGTATTGGGGGCGAGCAGTACTTC
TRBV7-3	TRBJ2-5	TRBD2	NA	CASSPFGTSGETQYF	TGTGCCAGCAGCCCCTTCGGGACTAGCGGGGAGACCCAGTACTTC
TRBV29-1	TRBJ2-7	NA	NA	CSVLYSSYEQYF	TGCAGCGTTTTGTACAGCTCCTACGAGCAGTACTTC
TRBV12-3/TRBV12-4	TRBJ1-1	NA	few	CASSLKVNTEAFF	TGTGCCAGCAGTTTAAAAGTGAACACTGAAGCTTTCTTT
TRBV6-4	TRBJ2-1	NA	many	CASSDLGNEQFF	TGTGCCAGCAGTGATCTGGGGAATGAGCAGTTCTTC
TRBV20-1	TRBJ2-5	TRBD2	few	CSARLASGPQGTQYF	TGCAGTGCTAGGCTCGCTAGCGGGCCCCAGGGGACCCAGTACTTC
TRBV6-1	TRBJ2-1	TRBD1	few	CASKGQVVYNEQFF	TGTGCCAGCAAGGGACAGGTCGTTTACAATGAGCAGTTCTTC
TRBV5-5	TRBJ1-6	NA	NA	CASSLVNSPLHF	TGTGCCAGCAGCTTGGTTAATTCACCCCTCCACTTT
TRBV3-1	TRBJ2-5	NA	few	CASSQVGGPGETQYF	TGTGCCAGCAGCCAAGTGGGGGGCCCGGGGGAGACCCAGTACTTC
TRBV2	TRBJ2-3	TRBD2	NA	CASSQGRGGTDTQYF	TGTGCCAGCAGTCAAGGACGGGGAGGGACAGATACGCAGTATTTT
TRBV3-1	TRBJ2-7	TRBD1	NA	CASRPRQGSYEQYF	TGTGCCAGCAGACCTCGACAGGGGTCCTACGAGCAGTACTTC
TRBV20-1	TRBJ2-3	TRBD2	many	CRPGGGETDTQYF	TGCAGGCCAGGTGGGGGGGAAACAGATACGCAGTATTTT
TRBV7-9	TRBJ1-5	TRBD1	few	CASSLAGQGAQPQHF	TGTGCCAGCAGCTTAGCCGGACAGGGGGCCCAGCCCCAGCATTTT
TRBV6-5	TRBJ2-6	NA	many	CASSYSGLGSGANVLTF	TGTGCCAGCAGTTACTCGGGTTTGGGTTCCGGGGCCAACGTCCTGACTTTC
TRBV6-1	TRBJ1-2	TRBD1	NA	CASSPDRAHGYTF	TGTGCCAGCAGCCCCGACAGGGCCCATGGCTACACCTTC
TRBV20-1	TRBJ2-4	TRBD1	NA	CSASPADRALTKNIQYF	TGCAGTGCTAGCCCAGCGGACAGGGCATTGACCAAAAACATTCAGTACTTC
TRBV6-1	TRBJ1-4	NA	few	CASSERPQFEKLFF	TGTGCCAGCAGTGAACGTCCGCAATTTGAAAAACTGTTTTTT
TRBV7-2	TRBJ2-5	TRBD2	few	CASRSPSGGAAETQYF	TGTGCCAGCAGATCCCCTAGCGGGGGGGCCGCGGAGACCCAGTACTTC
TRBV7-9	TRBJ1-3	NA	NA	CASSLATELGNTIYF	TGTGCCAGCAGCTTAGCCACAGAGCTAGGAAACACCATATATTTT
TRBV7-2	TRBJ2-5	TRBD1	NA	CASSEGQGRQETQYF	TGTGCCAGCAGCGAGGGACAGGGTCGACAAGAGACCCAGTACTTC
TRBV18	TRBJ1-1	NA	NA	CASSRGTPGGNTEAFF	TGTGCCAGCTCACGCGGGACCCCGGGAGGAAACACTGAAGCTTTCTTT
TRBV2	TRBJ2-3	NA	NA	CASSQQGGERDTQYF	TGTGCCAGCAGTCAACAGGGCGGAGAGAGAGATACGCAGTATTTT
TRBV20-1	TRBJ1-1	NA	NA	CSAGSWGHWEAFF	TGCAGTGCTGGCAGTTGGGGGCACTGGGAAGCTTTCTTT
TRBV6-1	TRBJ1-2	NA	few	CASNLVGGREGYTF	TGTGCCAGCAATCTAGTTGGGGGGCGCGAAGGCTACACCTTC
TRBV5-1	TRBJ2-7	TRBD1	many	CASSPRDSDYEQYF	TGCGCCAGCAGCCCTCGGGACAGCGACTACGAGCAGTACTTC
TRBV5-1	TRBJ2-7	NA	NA	CASSPKPYEQYF	TGCGCCAGCAGCCCAAAACCCTACGAGCAGTACTTC
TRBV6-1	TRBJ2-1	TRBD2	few	CASRREQGLAGIYNEQFF	TGTGCCAGCAGAAGGGAACAGGGCCTAGCGGGGATCTACAATGAGCAGTTCTTC
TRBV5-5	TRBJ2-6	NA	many	CASSLWQSMSGANVLTF	TGTGCCAGCAGCTTGTGGCAGTCTATGTCTGGGGCCAACGTCCTGACTTTC
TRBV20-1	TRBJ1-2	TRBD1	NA	CSAAGQSDYGYTF	TGCAGTGCTGCGGGACAGTCGGACTATGGCTACACCTTC
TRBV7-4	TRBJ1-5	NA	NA	CARTPRGGNQPQHF	TGTGCCCGAACCCCGCGGGGGGGCAATCAGCCCCAGCATTTT
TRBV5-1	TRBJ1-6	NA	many	CASSSGDTDNSPLHF	TGCGCCAGCAGCTCAGGTGACACTGATAATTCACCCCTCCACTTT
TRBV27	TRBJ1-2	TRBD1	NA	CASSPSFTGAGGYTF	TGTGCCAGCAGTCCCTCTTTTACAGGGGCCGGTGGCTACACCTTC
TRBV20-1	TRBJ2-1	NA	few	CSARAHRDHLNEQFF	TGCAGTGCTAGAGCTCACCGGGACCACCTCAATGAGCAGTTCTTC
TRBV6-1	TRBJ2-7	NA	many	CASSIRQGGYEQYF	TGTGCCAGCAGTATCCGGCAGGGAGGCTACGAGCAGTACTTC
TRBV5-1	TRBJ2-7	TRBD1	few	CASSPTGQGIGEQYF	TGCGCCAGCAGCCCCACTGGACAGGGTATAGGCGAGCAGTACTTC
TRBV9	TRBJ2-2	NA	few	CASSVWEVGELFF	TGTGCCAGCAGCGTCTGGGAGGTCGGGGAGCTGTTTTTT
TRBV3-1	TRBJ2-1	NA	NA	CASSQGRSRDTEQFF	TGTGCCAGCAGCCAGGGCCGATCTCGGGACACTGAGCAGTTCTTC
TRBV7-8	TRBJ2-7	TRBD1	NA	CASSFWDSGYEQYF	TGTGCCAGCAGCTTCTGGGACAGCGGCTACGAGCAGTACTTC